One and the same sample provided the 15 T cell receptor beta chains below, sequenced in a study of blood T cell repertoires in COVID-19. Here immunoSEQ multiplex PCR was the method, and the copy in TCRdb shows in-frame clones only, minus some. There are a few hundred thousand clones in the sample; approximately 88% occur only once, and 0.65% to 0.9% lies in the top ten. Sequencing was done on a sample of peripheral blood. The source is a woman in her twenties or thirties with acute or convalescent COVID-19.

V usage is TRBV4-3 and J usage is TRBJ2-7, with 8 positions matching TRBD1. Germline values: CDR1 LGHNA, CDR2 YSLEER. With V trimmed by 4 bases and J by 2 bases, 4 bases remained unmatched. This CDR3 comprises 14 residues. The CDR3 DNA follows: TGCGCCAGCAGCCCCGGGACAGGAACCTACGAGCAGTACTTC. It encodes CASSPGTGTYEQYF.

CDR3 bases: TGTGCCAGCAGCTTAGGACAGGGGGCCGGGGAGACCCAGTACTTC. It is translated as CASSLGQGAGETQYF. The chain carries TRBV11-3 and TRBJ2-5; 10 bases are a match to TRBD1. With V trimmed by 1 base and J by 5 bases, 4 bases remained unmatched. The CDR3 is made up of 15 amino acids. Germline-derived CDR1 and CDR2 are SGHNT and YENEEA.

This clone turned up a few times. The chain carries TRBV5-4 and TRBJ2-2; D is perhaps TRBD2 (5 bases). The CDR3 extends over 15 amino acids. The germline gives CDR1 SGHNT, CDR2 YYREEE (reference sequence). Trimming cost V 0 bases and J 1 base, with 7 bases left between them. The CDR3 protein is CASSLAAGNTGELFF. The CDR3 coding sequence is TGTGCCAGCAGCTTGGCCGCGGGGAACACCGGGGAGCTGTTTTTT. Full variable domain (rest looked up from reference TRBV5-4 and TRBJ2-2): ETGVTQSPTHLIKTRGQQVTLRCSSQSGHNTVSWYQQALGQGPQFIFQYYREEENGRGNFPPRFSGLQFPNYSSELNVNALELDDSALYLCASSLAAGNTGELFFGEGSRLTVL.

The genes are TRBV6-2 or TRBV6-3 and TRBJ2-1, with 7 bases that match TRBD2. From germline, CDR1 is MNHEY and CDR2 SVGEGT. This CDR3 comprises 17 residues. With 2 bases clipped from V and 0 bases from J, the junction kept 7 bases outside the gene matches. The CDR3 loop is CASSYGLAATSYNEQFF. The CDR3 DNA is TGTGCCAGCAGTTACGGGCTAGCGGCAACCTCCTACAATGAGCAGTTCTTC.

The gene calls are TRBV10-1 and TRBJ2-7, with 10 bases fitting TRBD2. The V gene end was trimmed by 2 bases and the J gene end by 0 bases; junction bases not matched to a gene: 1. The CDR3 has 15 residues. The germline gives CDR1 WNHNN, CDR2 SYGVQD (reference sequence). The CDR3 region has the DNA TGCGCCAGCAGTGAGAAGCGGGAGGGCTCCTACGAGCAGTACTTC. This gives the protein CASSEKREGSYEQYF.

This clone was counted between two and nine times. The gene calls are TRBV27 and TRBJ2-2; 7 positions match TRBD2. This CDR3 contains 16 residues. Germline V gene sequence: CDR1 MNHEY, CDR2 SMNVEV (reference sequence). J lost 0 bases, V lost 2 bases, and 3 bases had no gene match. The CDR3 DNA reads TGTGCCAGCAGTTTACGGGCGGGAGCGAACACCGGGGAGCTGTTTTTT. Amino acids: CASSLRAGANTGELFF.

V and J are TRBV10-3 and TRBJ2-2; 12 bases agree with TRBD2. V dropped 6 bases and J dropped 1; count of bases not matched to a gene: 9. This CDR3 is 18 amino acids long. Per germline, CDR1 ENHRY and CDR2 SYGVKD. The DNA for the CDR3 is TGTGCCATCAGGACTAGCGGGAGTAGAGGGGGGAACACCGGGGAGCTGTTTTTT. Translated: CAIRTSGSRGGNTGELFF.

The chain is built from TRBV7-9 and TRBJ2-1; TRBD1 aligns across 10 bases. The CDR3 is 17 residues long. Germline CDR1 is SEHNR and CDR2 is FQNEAQ (reference sequence). The junction had 11 bases not matched to a gene; V was cut back by 4 bases and J by 5 bases. The CDR3 nucleotides are TGTGCCAGCAGCTCCGCCACCGACAGGGGGCGGGACAATGAGCAGTTCTTC. Its protein is CASSSATDRGRDNEQFF.

This clone came up a few times. V and J are TRBV11-2 and TRBJ2-2, with D perhaps TRBD2 (6 bases). The CDR3 is 16 amino acids. The germline CDR1 and CDR2 sequences are SGHAT and FQNNGV. Trimming removed 6 bases from V and 2 bases from J, with 16 bases in between. The CDR3 region is CASSHRPGRNTGELFF. The CDR3 DNA is TGTGCCAGCAGTCATCGACCCGGGAGAAACACCGGGGAGCTGTTTTTT. The full variable domain, its missing parts supplied by reference TRBV11-2 and TRBJ2-2, is EAGVAQSPRYKIIEKRQSVAFWCNPISGHATLYWYQQILGQGPKLLIQFQNNGVVDDSQLPKDRFSAERLKGVDSTLKIQPAKLEDSAVYLCASSHRPGRNTGELFFGEGSRLTVL.

The chain joins TRBV4-2 to TRBJ2-2, with TRBD1 identical over 12 bases. Unmatched junction bases numbered 7, after V lost 4 bases and J lost 7 bases. The CDR3 runs to 16 residues. CDR1 LGHNA and CDR2 YNFKEQ come from the germline V gene. The CDR3 sequence: CASSPRDRGQGGELFF. The DNA of the CDR3 is TGTGCCAGCAGCCCTCGGGACAGGGGGCAGGGCGGGGAGCTGTTTTTT.

The CDR3, as DNA: TGTGCCAGCAGAGGGACAGGGGAGTTGAACGAGCAGTACTTC. This gives the protein CASRGTGELNEQYF. V gene TRBV25-1 combines with J gene TRBJ2-7; 10 bases fit TRBD1. Per the germline V gene, CDR1 is MGHDK and CDR2 is SYGVNS. CDR3 length: 14 residues. V lost 6 bases, J lost 5 bases, and 7 bases stayed unmatched.

The rearrangement uses TRBV25-1 and TRBJ2-1; weak D call: TRBD2 (5 bases). CDR3 length: 18 residues. V dropped 11 bases and J dropped 5 bases, with 31 bases sitting between them. The V gene's germline CDR1 is MGHDK and CDR2 SYGVNS. As DNA, the CDR3 is TGTGCCGCGGGCCGGGGAACTACTCATCCCTCCATCGACAATGAGCAGTTCTTC. The encoded protein is CAAGRGTTHPSIDNEQFF.

The CDR3 coding sequence is TGCGCCAGCAGCCAAGATGGCGGTGGATCCTACAATGAGCAGTTCTTC. Its protein is CASSQDGGGSYNEQFF. J is TRBJ2-1 and V is TRBV4-3, with D unclear. V lost 0 bases and J 1 base, leaving 10 bases between the germline ends. The CDR3 sequence is 16 residues long. Germline V gene sequence: CDR1 LGHNA, CDR2 YSLEER.

The chain uses TRBV4-3 and TRBJ2-3; TRBD2 matches 11 bases. Germline values: CDR1 LGHNA, CDR2 YSLEER. V dropped 1 base and J dropped 0; count of bases not matched to a gene: 0. The CDR3 spans 16 residues. CDR3 sequence reads: CASSQGTSGSTDTQYF. The CDR3, as DNA: TGCGCCAGCAGCCAAGGGACTAGCGGGAGCACAGATACGCAGTATTTT.

This clone was seen once. V usage is TRBV6-5 and J usage is TRBJ1-1; D is uncertain. CDR3 length equals 13 residues. The germline gives CDR1 MNHEY, CDR2 SVGAGI. Trimming left V 11 bases short and J 0 bases short, with 13 bases between. The CDR3 DNA reads TGTGCCTCCCCCGGCGGCTTGAACACTGAAGCTTTCTTT. This translates into CASPGGLNTEAFF.